This TCR beta chain derives from a study of long-term antiretroviral therapy in people with HIV. Study-level points and caveats: Sampling of blood ran from the mid-2000s to the late 2010s, and older ART regimens were possibly in use. With ART, diversity went up but was still lower than in transplant donor controls.

Survey level was the resolution at which the v3.0 immunoSEQ assay ran. Sequencing was performed with immunoSEQ multiplex PCR; in TCRdb, only in-frame clones are kept and a portion is missing. The sample has approximately 15,000 clones, roughly 82% seen once. Turning to this clone: Its antigen remains unidentified.

The sequencing used unsorted PBMCs, collected 1.8 years before starting antiretroviral therapy. The clonotype comes from a middle-aged woman with HIV.

Here the CDR3 DNA reads TGTGCCAGCAGCTGGACAGGGGATAGCAATCAGCCCCAGCATTTT. Protein sequence: CASSWTGDSNQPQHF. V is TRBV6-5 and J is TRBJ1-5; 9 nucleotides agree with TRBD1. V lost 6 bases to trimming and J lost 0 bases; unmatched junction nucleotides: 3. Germline CDR1 and CDR2: MNHEY and SVGAGI. The CDR3 extends over 15 amino acids.